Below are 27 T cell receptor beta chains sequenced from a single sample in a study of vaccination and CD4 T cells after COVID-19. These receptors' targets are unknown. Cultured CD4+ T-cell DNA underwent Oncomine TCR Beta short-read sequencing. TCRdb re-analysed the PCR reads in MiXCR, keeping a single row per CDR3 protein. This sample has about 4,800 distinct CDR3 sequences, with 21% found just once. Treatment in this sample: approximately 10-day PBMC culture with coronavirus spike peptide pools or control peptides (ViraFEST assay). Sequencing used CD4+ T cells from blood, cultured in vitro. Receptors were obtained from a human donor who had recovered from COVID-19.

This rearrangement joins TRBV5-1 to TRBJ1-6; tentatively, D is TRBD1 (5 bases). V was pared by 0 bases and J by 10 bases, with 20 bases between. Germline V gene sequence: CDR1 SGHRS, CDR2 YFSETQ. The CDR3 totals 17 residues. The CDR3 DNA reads TGCGCCAGCAGCTTGGCGCCGCGGGGGACGGACGGGTCACCCCTCCACTTT. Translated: CASSLAPRGTDGSPLHF.

DNA of the CDR3: TGTGCCAGCAGGGGGGACAGCTATAATTCACCCCTCCACTTT. Residues: CASRGDSYNSPLHF. The V call is TRBV6-1, the J call TRBJ1-6, with 7 bases that match TRBD1. The CDR3 has 14 amino acids. CDR1 and CDR2 from the germline V gene are MNHNS and SASEGT. With 6 bases clipped from V and 3 bases from J, the junction kept 2 bases outside the gene matches.

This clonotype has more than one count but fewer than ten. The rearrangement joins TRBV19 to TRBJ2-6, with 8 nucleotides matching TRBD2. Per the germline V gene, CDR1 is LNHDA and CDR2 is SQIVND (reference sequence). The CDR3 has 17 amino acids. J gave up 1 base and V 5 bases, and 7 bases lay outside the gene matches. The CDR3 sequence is CASSLGREGSGANVLTF. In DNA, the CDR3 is TGTGCCAGTAGTCTAGGACGGGAGGGGTCTGGGGCCAACGTCCTGACTTTC.

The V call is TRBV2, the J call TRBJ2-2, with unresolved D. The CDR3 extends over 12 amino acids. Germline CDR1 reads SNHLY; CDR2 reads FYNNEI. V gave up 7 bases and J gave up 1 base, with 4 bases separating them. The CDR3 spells CASKLNTGELFF. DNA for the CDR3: TGTGCCAGCAAGTTGAACACCGGGGAGCTGTTTTTT.

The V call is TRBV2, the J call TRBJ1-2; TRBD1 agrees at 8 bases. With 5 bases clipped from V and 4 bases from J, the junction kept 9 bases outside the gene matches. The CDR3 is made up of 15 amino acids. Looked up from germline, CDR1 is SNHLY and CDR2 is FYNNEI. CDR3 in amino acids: CASSPSTGARYGYTF. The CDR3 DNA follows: TGTGCCAGCAGTCCCTCGACAGGGGCTCGCTATGGCTACACCTTC.

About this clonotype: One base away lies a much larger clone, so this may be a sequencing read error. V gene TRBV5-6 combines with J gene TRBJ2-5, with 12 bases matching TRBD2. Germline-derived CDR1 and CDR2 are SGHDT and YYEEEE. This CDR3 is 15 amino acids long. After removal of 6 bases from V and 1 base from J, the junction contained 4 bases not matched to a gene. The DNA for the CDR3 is TGTGCCAGCAACCAACTAGCGGGGGGCCAAGAGACCCAGTACTTC. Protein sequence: CASNQLAGGQETQYF.

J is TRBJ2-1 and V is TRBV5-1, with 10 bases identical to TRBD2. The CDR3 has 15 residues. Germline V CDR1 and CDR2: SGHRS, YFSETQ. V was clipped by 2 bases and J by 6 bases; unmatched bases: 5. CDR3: CASSLAGGQSNEQFF. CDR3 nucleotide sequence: TGCGCCAGCAGCTTAGCGGGGGGGCAAAGCAATGAGCAGTTCTTC.

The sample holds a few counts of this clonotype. The CDR3 is CASSTRGHTQYF. CDR3 coding DNA: TGTGCCAGCAGCACCCGAGGGCATACGCAGTATTTT. The chain joins TRBV7-3 to TRBJ2-3, with a possible D match to TRBD2 (5 bases). The length of the CDR3 is 12 residues. Trimming took off 5 bases at V and 7 bases at J, with 10 bases between the two ends. CDR1 and CDR2 from the germline V gene are SGHTA and FQGTGA.

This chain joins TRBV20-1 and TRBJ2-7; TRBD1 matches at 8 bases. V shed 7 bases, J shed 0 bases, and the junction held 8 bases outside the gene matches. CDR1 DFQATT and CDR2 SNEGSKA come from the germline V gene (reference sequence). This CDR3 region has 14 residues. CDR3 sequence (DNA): TGCAGTGTCAATCGACAGGGGAGCTCCTACGAGCAGTACTTC. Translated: CSVNRQGSSYEQYF.

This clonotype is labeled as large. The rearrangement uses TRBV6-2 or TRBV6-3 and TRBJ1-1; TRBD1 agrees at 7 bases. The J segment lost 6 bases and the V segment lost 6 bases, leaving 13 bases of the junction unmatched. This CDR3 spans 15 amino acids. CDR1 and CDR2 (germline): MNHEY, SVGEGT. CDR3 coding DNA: TGTGCCAGCAGCTACCTTGGGGGACAGATCGCTGAAGCTTTCTTT. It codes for CASSYLGGQIAEAFF.

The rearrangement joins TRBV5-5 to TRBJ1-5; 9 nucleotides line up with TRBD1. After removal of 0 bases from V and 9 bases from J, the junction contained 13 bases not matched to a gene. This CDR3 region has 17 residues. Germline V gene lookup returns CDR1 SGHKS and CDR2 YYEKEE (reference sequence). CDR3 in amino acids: CASSLVQGTGPLGPQHF. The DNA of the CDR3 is TGTGCCAGCAGCTTGGTCCAGGGGACAGGGCCCTTGGGGCCCCAGCATTTT.

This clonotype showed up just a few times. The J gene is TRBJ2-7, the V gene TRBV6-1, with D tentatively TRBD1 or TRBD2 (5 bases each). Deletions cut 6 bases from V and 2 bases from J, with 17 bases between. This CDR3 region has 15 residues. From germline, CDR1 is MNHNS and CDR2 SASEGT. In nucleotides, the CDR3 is TGTGCCAGCAGACAGAAGGGACCGTCTACCTACGAGCAGTACTTC. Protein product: CASRQKGPSTYEQYF.

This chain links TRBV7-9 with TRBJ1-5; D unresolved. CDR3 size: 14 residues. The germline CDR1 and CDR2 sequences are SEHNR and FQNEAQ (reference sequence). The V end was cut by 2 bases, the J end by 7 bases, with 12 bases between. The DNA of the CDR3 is TGTGCCAGCAGCTTATTCGGGGTGGGCCAGCCCCAGCATTTT. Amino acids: CASSLFGVGQPQHF.

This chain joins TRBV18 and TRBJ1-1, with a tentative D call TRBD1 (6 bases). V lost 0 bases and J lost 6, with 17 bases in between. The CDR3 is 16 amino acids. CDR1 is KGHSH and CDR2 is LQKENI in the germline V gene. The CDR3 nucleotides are TGTGCCAGCTCACCACCGGCAGGGGTCGGAGTGCCTGAAGCTTTCTTT. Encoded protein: CASSPPAGVGVPEAFF.

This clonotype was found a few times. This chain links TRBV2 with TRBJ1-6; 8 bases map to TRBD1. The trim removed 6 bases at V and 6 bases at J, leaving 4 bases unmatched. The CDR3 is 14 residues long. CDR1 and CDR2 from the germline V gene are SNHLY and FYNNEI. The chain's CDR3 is CASSNGQGNSPLHF. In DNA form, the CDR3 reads TGTGCCAGCAGCAATGGACAGGGTAATTCACCCCTCCACTTT.

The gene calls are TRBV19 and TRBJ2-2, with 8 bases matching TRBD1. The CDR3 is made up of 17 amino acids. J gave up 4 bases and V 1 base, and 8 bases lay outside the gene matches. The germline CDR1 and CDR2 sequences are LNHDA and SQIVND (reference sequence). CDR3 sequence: CASSIGPGQATTGELFF. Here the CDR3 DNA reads TGTGCCAGTAGTATAGGGCCGGGACAGGCTACCACCGGGGAGCTGTTTTTT.

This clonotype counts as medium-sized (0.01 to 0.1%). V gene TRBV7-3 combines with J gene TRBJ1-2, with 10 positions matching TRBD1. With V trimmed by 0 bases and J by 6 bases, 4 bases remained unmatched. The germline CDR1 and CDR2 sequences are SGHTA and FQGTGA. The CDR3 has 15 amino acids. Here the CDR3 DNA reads TGTGCCAGCAGCTTAACCGGGACAGGGGTGGATGGCTACACCTTC. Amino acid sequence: CASSLTGTGVDGYTF.

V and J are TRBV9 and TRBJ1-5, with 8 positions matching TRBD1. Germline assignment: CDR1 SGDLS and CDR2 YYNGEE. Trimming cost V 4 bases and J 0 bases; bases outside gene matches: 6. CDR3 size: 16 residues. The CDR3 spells CASSPGDRSSNQPQHF. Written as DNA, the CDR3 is TGTGCCAGCAGCCCAGGGGACAGGAGTAGCAATCAGCCCCAGCATTTT.

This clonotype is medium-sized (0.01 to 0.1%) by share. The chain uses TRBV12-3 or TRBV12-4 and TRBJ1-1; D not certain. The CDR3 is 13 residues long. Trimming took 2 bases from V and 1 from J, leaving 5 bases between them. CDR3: CASSLLSNTEAFF. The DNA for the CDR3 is TGTGCCAGCAGTTTACTCTCGAACACTGAAGCTTTCTTT.

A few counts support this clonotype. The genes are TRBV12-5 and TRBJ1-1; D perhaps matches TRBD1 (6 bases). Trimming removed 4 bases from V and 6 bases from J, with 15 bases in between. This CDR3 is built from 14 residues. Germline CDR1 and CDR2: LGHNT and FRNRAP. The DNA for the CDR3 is TGTGCTAGTGGTTCGGGGGGGGCTTTCTCTGAAGCTTTCTTT. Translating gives CASGSGGAFSEAFF.

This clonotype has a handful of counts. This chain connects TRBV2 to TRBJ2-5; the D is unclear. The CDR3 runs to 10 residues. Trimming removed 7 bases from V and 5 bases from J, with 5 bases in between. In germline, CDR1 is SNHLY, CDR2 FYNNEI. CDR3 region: CASKQETQYF. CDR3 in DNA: TGTGCCAGCAAACAGGAGACCCAGTACTTC.

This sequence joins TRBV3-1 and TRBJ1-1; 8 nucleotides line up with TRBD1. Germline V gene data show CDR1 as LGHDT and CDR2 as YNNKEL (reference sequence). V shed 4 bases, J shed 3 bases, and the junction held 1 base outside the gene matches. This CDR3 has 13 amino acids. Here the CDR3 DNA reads TGTGCCAGCAGCCTGACAGGGGACACTGAAGCTTTCTTT. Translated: CASSLTGDTEAFF.

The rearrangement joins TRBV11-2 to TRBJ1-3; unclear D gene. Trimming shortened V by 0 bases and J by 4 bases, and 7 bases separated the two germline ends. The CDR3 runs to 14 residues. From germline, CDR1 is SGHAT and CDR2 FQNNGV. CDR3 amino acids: CASSLDRPGNTIYF. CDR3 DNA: TGTGCCAGCAGCTTAGACAGGCCGGGAAACACCATATATTTT.

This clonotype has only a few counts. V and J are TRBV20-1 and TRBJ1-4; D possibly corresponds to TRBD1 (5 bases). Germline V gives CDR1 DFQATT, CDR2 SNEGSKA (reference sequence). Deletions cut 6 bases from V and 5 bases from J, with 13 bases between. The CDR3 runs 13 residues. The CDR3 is CSAPGTGNEKLFF. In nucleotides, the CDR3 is TGCAGTGCCCCCGGGACGGGAAATGAAAAACTGTTTTTT.

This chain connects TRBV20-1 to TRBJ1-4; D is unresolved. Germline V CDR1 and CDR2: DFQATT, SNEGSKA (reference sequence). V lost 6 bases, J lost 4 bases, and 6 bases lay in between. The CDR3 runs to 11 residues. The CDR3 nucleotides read TGCAGTGCACATTATAATGAAAAACTGTTTTTT. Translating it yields CSAHYNEKLFF.

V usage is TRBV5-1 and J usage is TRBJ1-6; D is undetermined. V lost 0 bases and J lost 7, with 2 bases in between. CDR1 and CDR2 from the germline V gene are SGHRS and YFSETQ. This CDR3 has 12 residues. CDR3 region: CASSLENSPLHF. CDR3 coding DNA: TGCGCCAGCAGCTTGGAGAATTCACCCCTCCACTTT.

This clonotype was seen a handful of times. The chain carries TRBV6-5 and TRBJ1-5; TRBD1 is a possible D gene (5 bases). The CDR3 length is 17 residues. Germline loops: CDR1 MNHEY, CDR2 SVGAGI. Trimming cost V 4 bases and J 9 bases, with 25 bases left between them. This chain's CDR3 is CASSSNVGGVQIRPQHF. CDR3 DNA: TGTGCCAGCAGTTCCAATGTGGGAGGGGTACAAATCAGGCCCCAGCATTTT.